This T cell receptor (beta chain) was retrieved from a study of early T cells in non-severe SARS-CoV-2 infection. Overall study results and limits: There was a bias toward anti-spike CD8 responses in VDJdb matching, which missed private and CD4 specificities.

This clonotype has only a few counts. Its specificity is unknown. TCRdb used MiXCR to reprocess the 5' RACE reads, holding one entry per CDR3 protein. The sample holds about 28,000 distinct CDR3 sequences, about 4.6% seen once. This material consisted of whole blood, taken at baseline. The source is an adult who was a healthcare worker with PCR-confirmed SARS-CoV-2 infection or an uninfected control (not recorded which).

This CDR3 is CSARKDYEQYF. CDR3 bases: TGCAGTGCTAGAAAGGATTACGAGCAGTACTTC. This chain links TRBV20-1 with TRBJ2-7; D remains unclear. CDR3 length: 11 amino acids. The germline V gene has CDR1 DFQATT and CDR2 SNEGSKA (reference sequence). The V end lost 2 bases, the J end lost 4 bases, and 6 bases lay between the germline ends.